This is a list of T cell receptor beta chains from one sample in a study of T cells in Graves' hyperthyroidism and ophthalmopathy. A single record per CDR3 protein comes from TCRdb applying MiXCR to the multiplex PCR reads. The sample carries fewer than 750,000 distinct CDR3 sequences, roughly 46% recorded once. The material sequenced was peripheral blood or thyroid tissue (not recorded which). The source is a woman between 18 and 29 years old with Graves' hyperthyroidism. CDR3s include the opening cysteine and the closing phenylalanine or tryptophan. The order of the fields is D gene, J gene, V gene, clone size, CDR3 protein, CDR3 DNA. D genes are given only for firm matches. Size values are once, few and many counts, or a class for expanded clones, and some rows have none.

d_gene: .; j_gene: TRBJ2-5; v_gene: TRBV27; abundance: few; CDR3aa: CASSPLGEETQYF; CDR3nt: TGTGCCAGCAGTCCACTCGGCGAAGAGACCCAGTACTTC
d_gene: TRBD2; j_gene: TRBJ2-7; v_gene: TRBV7-9; abundance: .; CDR3aa: CASSPRTSGRLYEQYF; CDR3nt: TGTGCCAGCAGCCCGCGGACTAGCGGGAGACTCTACGAGCAGTACTTC
d_gene: TRBD2; j_gene: TRBJ2-7; v_gene: TRBV7-9; abundance: .; CDR3aa: CASSSAGGHNEQYF; CDR3nt: TGCGCCAGCAGCTCAGCGGGAGGCCACAATGAGCAGTACTTC
d_gene: .; j_gene: TRBJ1-4; v_gene: TRBV6-1; abundance: .; CDR3aa: CASSEAGGFGEKLFF; CDR3nt: TGTGCCAGCAGTGAAGCCGGGGGGTTCGGTGAAAAACTGTTTTTT
d_gene: .; j_gene: TRBJ2-7; v_gene: TRBV5-1; abundance: many; CDR3aa: CASSLDSEYEQYF; CDR3nt: TGCGCCAGCAGCTTGGATTCTGAATACGAGCAGTACTTC
d_gene: .; j_gene: TRBJ1-1; v_gene: TRBV24-1; abundance: once; CDR3aa: CATSDSMRTAYEAFF; CDR3nt: TGTGCCACCAGTGACTCCATGCGGACAGCATATGAAGCTTTCTTT
d_gene: .; j_gene: TRBJ2-5; v_gene: TRBV4-3; abundance: .; CDR3aa: CASSPQDSYETQYF; CDR3nt: TGCGCCAGCAGCCCGCAGGACTCCTACGAGACCCAGTACTTC
d_gene: .; j_gene: TRBJ2-3; v_gene: TRBV24-1; abundance: once; CDR3aa: CATSDFLGTSSTDTQYF; CDR3nt: TGTGCCACCAGTGATTTCCTCGGGACTTCTAGCACAGATACGCAGTATTTT
d_gene: TRBD1; j_gene: TRBJ2-5; v_gene: TRBV14; abundance: many; CDR3aa: CASSRIGQGQETQYF; CDR3nt: TGTGCCAGCAGCCGGATCGGACAGGGGCAAGAGACCCAGTACTTC
d_gene: TRBD1; j_gene: TRBJ2-3; v_gene: TRBV19; abundance: few; CDR3aa: CASTSGTGDTDTQYF; CDR3nt: TGTGCCAGTACCTCCGGGACAGGAGACACAGATACGCAGTATTTT
d_gene: .; j_gene: TRBJ2-7; v_gene: TRBV20-1; abundance: .; CDR3aa: CSAGSPGSYNEQYF; CDR3nt: TGCAGTGCTGGGTCGCCAGGATCCTACAATGAGCAGTACTTC
d_gene: .; j_gene: TRBJ2-5; v_gene: TRBV11-2; abundance: .; CDR3aa: CASSLASGRDTQYF; CDR3nt: TGTGCCAGCAGCTTAGCCTCTGGGCGGGATACGCAGTACTTC
d_gene: TRBD2; j_gene: TRBJ2-3; v_gene: TRBV20-1; abundance: once; CDR3aa: CSASRLAGEASTDTQYF; CDR3nt: TGCAGTGCTAGCCGACTAGCGGGAGAGGCTAGCACAGATACGCAGTATTTT
d_gene: TRBD2; j_gene: TRBJ2-5; v_gene: TRBV20-1; abundance: .; CDR3aa: CSATREDDETQYF; CDR3nt: TGCAGTGCCACGCGGGAGGATGATGAGACCCAGTACTTC
d_gene: .; j_gene: TRBJ1-1; v_gene: TRBV18; abundance: .; CDR3aa: CASSPRPGGTEAFF; CDR3nt: TGTGCCAGCTCACCCCGCCCGGGGGGCACTGAAGCTTTCTTT
d_gene: .; j_gene: TRBJ1-2; v_gene: TRBV6-2/TRBV6-3; abundance: many; CDR3aa: CASSYSLDIFDGYTF; CDR3nt: TGTGCCAGCAGTTATTCCTTGGACATTTTTGATGGCTACACCTTC
d_gene: .; j_gene: TRBJ1-6; v_gene: TRBV6-5; abundance: many; CDR3aa: CASSYSMVRDGDNSPLHF; CDR3nt: TGTGCCAGCAGTTACTCGATGGTACGGGACGGAGATAATTCACCCCTCCACTTT
d_gene: TRBD1; j_gene: TRBJ2-5; v_gene: TRBV2; abundance: many; CDR3aa: CASSEWGQGVTQYF; CDR3nt: TGTGCCAGCAGTGAATGGGGGCAGGGGGTGACCCAGTACTTC
d_gene: .; j_gene: TRBJ1-2; v_gene: TRBV20-1; abundance: many; CDR3aa: CSARDRAGPGNGYTF; CDR3nt: TGCAGTGCTAGAGATCGCGCAGGACCAGGCAATGGCTACACCTTC
d_gene: TRBD2; j_gene: TRBJ2-5; v_gene: TRBV5-4; abundance: many; CDR3aa: CASSLGGLAEETQYF; CDR3nt: TGTGCCAGCAGCTTGGGGGGACTAGCGGAAGAGACCCAGTACTTC
d_gene: .; j_gene: TRBJ1-5; v_gene: TRBV10-3; abundance: .; CDR3aa: CAIKDLYNQPQHF; CDR3nt: TGTGCCATCAAAGACTTGTACAATCAGCCCCAGCATTTT
d_gene: TRBD1; j_gene: TRBJ1-2; v_gene: TRBV19; abundance: .; CDR3aa: CASSISGQGYSHGYTF; CDR3nt: TGTGCCAGTAGTATATCGGGACAGGGTTATTCGCATGGCTACACCTTC
d_gene: .; j_gene: TRBJ1-1; v_gene: TRBV10-3; abundance: .; CDR3aa: CAISEGAAYNEAFF; CDR3nt: TGTGCCATCAGTGAAGGAGCAGCCTACAATGAAGCTTTCTTT
d_gene: .; j_gene: TRBJ1-6; v_gene: TRBV19; abundance: .; CDR3aa: CASRGTELANSPLHF; CDR3nt: TGTGCCAGTAGGGGGACTGAGCTGGCGAATTCACCCCTCCACTTT
d_gene: .; j_gene: TRBJ1-2; v_gene: TRBV7-8; abundance: .; CDR3aa: CASSLVAQEAIDGYTF; CDR3nt: TGTGCCAGCAGCTTAGTGGCGCAGGAGGCAATAGATGGCTACACCTTC
d_gene: .; j_gene: TRBJ1-5; v_gene: TRBV9; abundance: few; CDR3aa: CASSLGPGIQPQHF; CDR3nt: TGTGCCAGCAGCCTAGGTCCGGGGATTCAGCCCCAGCATTTT
d_gene: TRBD2; j_gene: TRBJ2-5; v_gene: TRBV24-1; abundance: many; CDR3aa: CATSADPGTSGRRETQYF; CDR3nt: TGTGCCACCAGTGCCGATCCCGGGACTAGCGGGAGAAGGGAGACCCAGTACTTC
d_gene: .; j_gene: TRBJ2-7; v_gene: TRBV4-2; abundance: .; CDR3aa: CASSQGPVPGEQYF; CDR3nt: TGTGCCAGCAGCCAAGGACCGGTCCCGGGGGAGCAGTACTTC
d_gene: .; j_gene: TRBJ1-5; v_gene: TRBV15; abundance: .; CDR3aa: CATSSQEGRGYSNQPQHF; CDR3nt: TGTGCCACCAGCAGCCAAGAGGGACGGGGATATAGCAATCAGCCCCAGCATTTT
d_gene: .; j_gene: TRBJ1-2; v_gene: TRBV19; abundance: .; CDR3aa: CASSIDPRDGYTF; CDR3nt: TGTGCCAGTAGTATAGATCCGAGGGACGGCTACACCTTC
d_gene: .; j_gene: TRBJ1-6; v_gene: TRBV27; abundance: many; CDR3aa: CASSPYWQGGSPLHF; CDR3nt: TGTGCCAGCAGTCCGTATTGGCAGGGAGGCTCACCCCTCCACTTT
d_gene: TRBD2; j_gene: TRBJ2-3; v_gene: TRBV19; abundance: few; CDR3aa: CASTETSGRTQYF; CDR3nt: TGTGCCAGTACCGAGACTAGCGGGAGAACGCAGTATTTT
d_gene: TRBD1; j_gene: TRBJ1-4; v_gene: TRBV2; abundance: .; CDR3aa: CASSSGTERKLLF; CDR3nt: TGTGCCAGCAGTTCCGGGACAGAACGAAAACTGCTTTTT
d_gene: TRBD1; j_gene: TRBJ1-5; v_gene: TRBV7-9; abundance: .; CDR3aa: CASSSYLGTGDNSNQPQHF; CDR3nt: TGTGCCAGCAGCTCTTACCTCGGGACAGGGGACAATAGCAATCAGCCCCAGCATTTT
d_gene: TRBD2; j_gene: TRBJ2-1; v_gene: TRBV20-1; abundance: .; CDR3aa: CSASAGTSGNNEQFF; CDR3nt: TGCAGTGCTAGCGCTGGGACTAGCGGGAACAATGAGCAGTTCTTC
d_gene: .; j_gene: TRBJ2-7; v_gene: TRBV6-5; abundance: many; CDR3aa: CASGMEVGSYEQYF; CDR3nt: TGTGCCAGCGGGATGGAAGTGGGGAGCTACGAGCAGTACTTC
d_gene: .; j_gene: TRBJ1-2; v_gene: TRBV9; abundance: many; CDR3aa: CASSGPRVANYGYTF; CDR3nt: TGTGCCAGCAGCGGACCGCGCGTGGCTAACTATGGCTACACCTTC
d_gene: .; j_gene: TRBJ2-5; v_gene: TRBV10-3; abundance: many; CDR3aa: CAIGESGQETQYF; CDR3nt: TGTGCCATCGGGGAGTCGGGACAAGAGACCCAGTACTTC
d_gene: .; j_gene: TRBJ2-2; v_gene: TRBV6-5; abundance: .; CDR3aa: CASTSQGWAGELFF; CDR3nt: TGTGCCAGCACCTCACAGGGTTGGGCCGGGGAGCTGTTTTTT
d_gene: .; j_gene: TRBJ1-2; v_gene: TRBV5-4; abundance: many; CDR3aa: CASSGDEGAYGYTF; CDR3nt: TGTGCCAGCAGTGGGGACGAGGGCGCCTATGGCTACACCTTC
d_gene: .; j_gene: TRBJ1-1; v_gene: TRBV20-1; abundance: once; CDR3aa: CSARERGMNTEAFF; CDR3nt: TGCAGTGCTAGAGAGCGGGGCATGAACACTGAAGCTTTCTTT
d_gene: .; j_gene: TRBJ1-5; v_gene: TRBV29-1; abundance: .; CDR3aa: CSLGSGIQAQHF; CDR3nt: TGCAGCTTGGGTAGCGGGATCCAGGCCCAGCATTTT
d_gene: .; j_gene: TRBJ2-7; v_gene: TRBV12-3/TRBV12-4; abundance: .; CDR3aa: CASSTRGILLYEQYF; CDR3nt: TGTGCCAGCAGCACAAGGGGAATCCTTCTCTACGAGCAGTACTTC
d_gene: TRBD2; j_gene: TRBJ2-2; v_gene: TRBV24-1; abundance: .; CDR3aa: CATSDLSGLAGGTGELFF; CDR3nt: TGTGCCACCAGTGATTTGTCGGGACTAGCGGGAGGCACCGGGGAGCTGTTTTTT